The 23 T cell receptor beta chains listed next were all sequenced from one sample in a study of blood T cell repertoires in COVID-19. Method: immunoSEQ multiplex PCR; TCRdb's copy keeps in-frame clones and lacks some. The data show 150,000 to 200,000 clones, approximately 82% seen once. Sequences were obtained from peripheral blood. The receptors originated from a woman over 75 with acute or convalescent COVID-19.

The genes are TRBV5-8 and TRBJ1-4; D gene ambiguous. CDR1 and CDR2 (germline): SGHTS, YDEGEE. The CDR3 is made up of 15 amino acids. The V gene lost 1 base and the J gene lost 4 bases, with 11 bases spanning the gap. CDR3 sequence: CASSLFGGSNEKLFF. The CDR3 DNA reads TGTGCCAGCAGCTTGTTTGGAGGGAGTAATGAAAAACTGTTTTTT. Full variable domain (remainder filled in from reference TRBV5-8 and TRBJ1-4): EAGVTQSPTHLIKTRGQQATLRCSPISGHTSVYWYQQALGLGLQFLLWYDEGEERNRGNFPPRFSGRQFPNYSSELNVNALELEDSALYLCASSLFGGSNEKLFFGSGTQLSVL.

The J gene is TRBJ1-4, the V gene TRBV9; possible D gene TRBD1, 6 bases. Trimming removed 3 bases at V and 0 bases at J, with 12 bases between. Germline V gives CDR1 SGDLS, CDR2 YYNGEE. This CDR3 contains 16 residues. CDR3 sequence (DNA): TGTGCCAGCAGCGCCCGACAGGAGCCAACTAATGAAAAACTGTTTTTT. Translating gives CASSARQEPTNEKLFF.

The CDR3 nucleotides read TGTGCCAGTAGTATAGAGGAGGGAGGCGAGCAGTTCTTC. It translates to CASSIEEGGEQFF. The V gene is TRBV19, the J gene TRBJ2-1; weak D call: TRBD2 (6 bases). The germline gives CDR1 LNHDA, CDR2 SQIVND (reference sequence). V was cut by 0 bases and J by 10 bases, with 10 bases left in between. This CDR3 comprises 13 residues.

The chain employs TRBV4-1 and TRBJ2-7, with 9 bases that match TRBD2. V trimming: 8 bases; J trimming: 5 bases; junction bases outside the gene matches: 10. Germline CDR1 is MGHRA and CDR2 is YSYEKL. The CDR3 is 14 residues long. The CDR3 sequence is CASSPGLAVHEQYF. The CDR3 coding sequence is TGCGCCAGCTCACCGGGACTAGCTGTACACGAGCAGTACTTC.

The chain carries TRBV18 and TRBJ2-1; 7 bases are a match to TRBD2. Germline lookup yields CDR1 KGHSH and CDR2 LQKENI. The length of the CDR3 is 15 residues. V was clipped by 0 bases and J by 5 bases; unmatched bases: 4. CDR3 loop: CASSPPTLADNEQFF. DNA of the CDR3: TGTGCCAGCTCACCACCTACTCTAGCGGACAATGAGCAGTTCTTC.

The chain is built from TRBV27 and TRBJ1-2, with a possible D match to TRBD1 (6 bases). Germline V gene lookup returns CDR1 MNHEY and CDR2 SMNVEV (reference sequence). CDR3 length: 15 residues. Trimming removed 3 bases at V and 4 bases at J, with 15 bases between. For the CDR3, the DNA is TGTGCCAGCAGTTTTCAGGGACACCCGTCCTATGGCTACACCTTC. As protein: CASSFQGHPSYGYTF.

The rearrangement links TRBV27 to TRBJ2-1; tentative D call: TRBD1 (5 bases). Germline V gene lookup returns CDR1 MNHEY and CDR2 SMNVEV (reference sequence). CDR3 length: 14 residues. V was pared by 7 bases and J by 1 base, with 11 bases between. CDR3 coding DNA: TGTGCCAGCAACTTCAGGGCTTCCTACAATGAGCAGTTCTTC. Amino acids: CASNFRASYNEQFF.

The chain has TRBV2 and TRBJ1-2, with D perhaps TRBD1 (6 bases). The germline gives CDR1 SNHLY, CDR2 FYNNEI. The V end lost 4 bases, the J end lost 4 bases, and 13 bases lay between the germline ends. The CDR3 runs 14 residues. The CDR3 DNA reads TGTGCCAGCAGTGTAGGCAGGGGTTTCTATGGCTACACCTTC. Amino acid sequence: CASSVGRGFYGYTF. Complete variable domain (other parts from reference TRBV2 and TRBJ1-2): EPEVTQTPSHQVTQMGQEVILRCVPISNHLYFYWYRQILGQKVEFLVSFYNNEISEKSEIFDDQFSVERPDGSNFTLKIRSTKLEDSAMYFCASSVGRGFYGYTFGSGTRLTVV.

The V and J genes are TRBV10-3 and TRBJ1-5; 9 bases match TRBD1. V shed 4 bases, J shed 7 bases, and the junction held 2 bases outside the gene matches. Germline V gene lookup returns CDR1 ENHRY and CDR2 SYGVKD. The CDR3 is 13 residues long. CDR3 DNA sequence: TGTGCCATCAGTGGGGACAGGGCCCAGCCCCAGCATTTT. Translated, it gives CAISGDRAQPQHF.

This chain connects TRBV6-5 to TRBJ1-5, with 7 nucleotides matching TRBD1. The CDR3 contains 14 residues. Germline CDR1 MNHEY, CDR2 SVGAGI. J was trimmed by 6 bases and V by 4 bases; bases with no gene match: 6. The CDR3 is CASSLTGTSQPQHF. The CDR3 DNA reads TGTGCCAGCAGTTTGACAGGGACGAGTCAGCCCCAGCATTTT.

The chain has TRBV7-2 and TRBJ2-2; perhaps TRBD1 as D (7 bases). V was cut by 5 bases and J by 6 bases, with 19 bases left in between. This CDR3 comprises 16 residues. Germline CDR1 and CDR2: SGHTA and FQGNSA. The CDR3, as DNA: TGTGCCAGCAGCCTCCAACCCAGGGGGGCTCCCGGGGAGCTGTTTTTT. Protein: CASSLQPRGAPGELFF.

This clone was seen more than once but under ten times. The CDR3 spells CAAGEIEQYF. CDR3 nucleotides: TGTGCCGCGGGAGAGATCGAGCAGTACTTC. This chain uses TRBV6-6 with TRBJ2-7, with 7 bases matching TRBD2. The CDR3 runs to 10 residues. Trimming removed 11 bases from V and 6 bases from J; junction bases left unmatched: 4. The germline CDR1 and CDR2 sequences are MNHNY and SVGAGI (reference sequence).

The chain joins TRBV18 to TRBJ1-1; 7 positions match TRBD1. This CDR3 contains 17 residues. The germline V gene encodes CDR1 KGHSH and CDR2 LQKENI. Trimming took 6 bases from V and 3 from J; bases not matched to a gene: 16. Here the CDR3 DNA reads TGTGCCAGCTCCCAAAGGTCAAACAGGGGTCGGGACACTGAAGCTTTCTTT. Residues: CASSQRSNRGRDTEAFF.

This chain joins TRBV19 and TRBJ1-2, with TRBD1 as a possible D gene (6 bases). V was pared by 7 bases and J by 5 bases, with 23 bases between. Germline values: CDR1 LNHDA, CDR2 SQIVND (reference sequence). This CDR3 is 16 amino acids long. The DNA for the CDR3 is TGTGCCAGTACCGATAACGGACAGTCGGTTGGGTATGGCTACACCTTC. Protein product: CASTDNGQSVGYGYTF.

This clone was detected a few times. This CDR3 is CASSQAPTRTGHYEQYF. CDR3 coding DNA: TGCGCCAGCAGCCAAGCCCCCACCCGGACAGGGCACTACGAGCAGTACTTC. This chain links TRBV4-1 with TRBJ2-7; 8 nucleotides line up with TRBD1. V trimming: 1 base; J trimming: 3 bases; junction bases outside the gene matches: 11. This CDR3 comprises 17 residues. The germline CDR1 and CDR2 sequences are MGHRA and YSYEKL.

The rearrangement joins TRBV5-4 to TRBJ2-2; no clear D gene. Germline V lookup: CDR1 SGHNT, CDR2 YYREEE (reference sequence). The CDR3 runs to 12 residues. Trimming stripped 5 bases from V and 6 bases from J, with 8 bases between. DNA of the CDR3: TGTGCCAGCAGATACCTAGCCGGGGAGCTGTTTTTT. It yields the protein CASRYLAGELFF.

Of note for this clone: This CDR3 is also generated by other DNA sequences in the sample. CDR3 nucleotide sequence: TGTGCCAGCAGCCTCGGACAGGGGGCTTACAATGAGCAGTTCTTC. It specifies CASSLGQGAYNEQFF. V and J are TRBV5-4 and TRBJ2-1; the match to TRBD1 covers 11 bases. Germline assignment: CDR1 SGHNT and CDR2 YYREEE (reference sequence). The trim removed 4 bases at V and 4 bases at J, leaving 4 bases unmatched. The CDR3 sequence is 15 residues long.

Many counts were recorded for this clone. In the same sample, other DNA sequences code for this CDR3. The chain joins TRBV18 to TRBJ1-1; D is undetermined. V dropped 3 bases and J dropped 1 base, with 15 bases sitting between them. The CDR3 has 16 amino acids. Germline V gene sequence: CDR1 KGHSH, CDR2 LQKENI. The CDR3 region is CASSPPSRGSNTEAFF. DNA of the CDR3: TGTGCCAGCTCACCCCCCTCACGGGGTTCGAACACTGAAGCTTTCTTT.

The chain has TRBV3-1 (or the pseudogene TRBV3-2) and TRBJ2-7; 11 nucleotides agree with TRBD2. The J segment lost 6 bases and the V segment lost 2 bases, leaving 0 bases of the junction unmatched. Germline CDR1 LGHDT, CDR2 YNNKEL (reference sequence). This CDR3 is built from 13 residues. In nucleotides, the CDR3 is TGTGCCAGCAGCCAACTAGCGGGAGGCGAGCAGTACTTC. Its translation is CASSQLAGGEQYF.

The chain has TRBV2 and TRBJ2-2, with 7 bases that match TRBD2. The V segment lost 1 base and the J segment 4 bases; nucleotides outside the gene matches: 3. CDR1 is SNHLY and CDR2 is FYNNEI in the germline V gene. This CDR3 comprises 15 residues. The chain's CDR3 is CASSEGSGRTGELFF. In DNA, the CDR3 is TGTGCCAGCAGTGAAGGTAGCGGGCGCACCGGGGAGCTGTTTTTT.

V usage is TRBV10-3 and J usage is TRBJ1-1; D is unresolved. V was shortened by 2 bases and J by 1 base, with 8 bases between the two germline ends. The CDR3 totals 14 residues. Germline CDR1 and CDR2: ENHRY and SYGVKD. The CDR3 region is CAISEPRRNTEAFF. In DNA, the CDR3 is TGTGCCATCAGTGAGCCGCGGCGGAACACTGAAGCTTTCTTT.

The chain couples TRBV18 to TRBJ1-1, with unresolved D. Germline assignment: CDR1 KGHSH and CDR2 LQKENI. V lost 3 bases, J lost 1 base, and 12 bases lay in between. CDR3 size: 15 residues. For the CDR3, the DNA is TGTGCCAGCTCACCGAGCAGGCCACAGAACACTGAAGCTTTCTTT. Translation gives CASSPSRPQNTEAFF.

This chain's CDR3 is CATRGDRDSYTF. In DNA, the CDR3 is TGTGCCACCCGAGGGGACAGGGACAGCTACACCTTC. V usage is TRBV19 and J usage is TRBJ1-2; 9 nucleotides line up with TRBD1. The CDR3 totals 12 residues. Germline V CDR1 and CDR2: LNHDA, SQIVND (reference sequence). J lost 9 bases, V lost 10 bases, and 9 bases had no gene match.